A selection of T cell receptor beta chains follows, all from one sample in a study of T-cell reconstitution after alpha-beta-depleted transplantation in children. From the PCR reads, TCRdb called clonotypes with MiXCR, one entry per CDR3 protein. This repertoire shows about 300,000 distinct CDR3 sequences, about 9.4% found once; its top ten account for 7.5%. Sequenced here: PBMCs, sampled before TCRalphabeta/CD19-depleted stem cell transplant. Receptors were obtained from a boy younger than two with acute myeloid leukemia, due to receive a stem cell transplant. CDR3s include the opening cysteine and the closing phenylalanine or tryptophan. D genes are given only for firm matches. Size values are once, few and many counts, or a class for expanded clones, and some rows have none.

TRBV6-5	TRBJ2-1	many	13	.	CASSHHTKNEQFF	TGTGCCAGCAGTCACCATACTAAGAATGAGCAGTTCTTC
TRBV5-1	TRBJ2-1	many	14	.	CASSSLTGDNEQFF	TGCGCCAGCAGCTCCCTGACAGGCGACAATGAGCAGTTCTTC
TRBV7-2	TRBJ2-5	many	12	.	CASSYTPETQYF	TGTGCCAGCAGCTATACCCCAGAGACCCAGTACTTC
TRBV6-5	TRBJ1-5	many	14	.	CASSYKGFNQPQHF	TGTGCCAGCAGTTACAAGGGATTCAATCAGCCCCAGCATTTT
TRBV11-2	TRBJ2-3	many	15	TRBD2	CASSMTSGSTDTQYF	TGTGCCAGCAGCATGACTAGCGGGAGCACAGATACGCAGTATTTT
TRBV11-2	TRBJ2-4	many	17	.	CASSLVRGGIAKNIQYF	TGTGCCAGCAGCTTAGTGAGGGGAGGAATAGCCAAAAACATTCAGTACTTC
TRBV28	TRBJ1-5	.	14	TRBD1	CASTDGQGNQPQHF	TGTGCCAGCACCGACGGACAGGGGAATCAGCCCCAGCATTTT
TRBV12-3/TRBV12-4	TRBJ2-1	.	14	.	CASSPSFSYNEQFF	TGTGCCAGCAGTCCCTCATTCTCCTACAATGAGCAGTTCTTC
TRBV5-1	TRBJ1-1	.	17	TRBD1	CASSLHPGQGANTEAFF	TGCGCCAGCAGCTTGCATCCCGGACAGGGGGCGAACACTGAAGCTTTCTTT
TRBV12-3/TRBV12-4	TRBJ1-1	few	13	.	CASSLEGPTEAFF	TGTGCCAGCAGTTTAGAGGGGCCAACTGAAGCTTTCTTT
TRBV7-9	TRBJ2-3	many	15	TRBD1	CASSFNRGQLNTQYF	TGTGCCAGCAGCTTTAACAGGGGGCAATTAAATACGCAGTATTTT
TRBV28	TRBJ2-7	many	14	TRBD2	CATEVAGGVYEQYF	TGTGCCACCGAGGTAGCGGGAGGAGTCTACGAGCAGTACTTC
TRBV30	TRBJ2-5	many	12	TRBD2	CAWSSGGETQYF	TGTGCCTGGAGTTCCGGGGGGGAGACCCAGTACTTC
TRBV11-2	TRBJ2-7	many	14	.	CASSLVWQSYEQYF	TGTGCCAGCAGCTTAGTTTGGCAGAGCTACGAGCAGTACTTC
TRBV12-5	TRBJ2-5	.	15	.	CASGLNAGLKETQYF	TGTGCTAGTGGTTTGAACGCGGGACTTAAAGAGACCCAGTACTTC
TRBV7-6	TRBJ2-7	many	14	TRBD2	CASSLAAGYYEQYF	TGTGCCAGCAGCTTAGCAGCGGGGTACTACGAGCAGTACTTC
TRBV6-5	TRBJ2-7	many	18	TRBD2	CASSYWRTSGGRWYEQYF	TGTGCCAGCAGTTACTGGAGGACTAGCGGGGGCCGGTGGTACGAGCAGTACTTC
TRBV12-3/TRBV12-4	TRBJ2-1	few	14	TRBD2	CASSFGGGAREQFF	TGTGCCAGCAGTTTCGGCGGGGGGGCACGTGAGCAGTTCTTC
TRBV18	TRBJ1-1	many	14	.	CASSPPREGTEAFF	TGTGCCAGCTCACCCCCCAGGGAGGGCACTGAAGCTTTCTTT
TRBV29-1	TRBJ2-5	many	16	.	CSVEIHLLRQQETQYF	TGCAGCGTTGAAATTCACCTTTTACGACAGCAAGAGACCCAGTACTTC
TRBV29-1	TRBJ1-5	few	13	.	CSAGGASNQPQHF	TGCAGCGCAGGTGGGGCTAGCAATCAGCCCCAGCATTTT
TRBV10-3	TRBJ2-7	many	13	TRBD1	CAIRQGGFYEQYF	TGTGCCATCAGACAGGGGGGATTTTACGAGCAGTACTTC
TRBV3-1	TRBJ2-3	many	14	.	CASSAQGSTDTQYF	TGTGCCAGCAGCGCCCAGGGGAGCACAGATACGCAGTATTTT
TRBV7-9	TRBJ1-6	few	12	.	CASTTAPSPLHF	TGTGCCAGCACCACCGCCCCTTCACCCCTCCACTTT
TRBV28	TRBJ2-1	.	16	TRBD1	CASSLRQGSSYNEQFF	TGTGCCAGCAGTTTACGACAGGGGAGCTCCTACAATGAGCAGTTCTTC
TRBV15	TRBJ2-2	many	15	.	CATSRERLYTGELFF	TGTGCCACCAGCAGAGAAAGGCTGTACACCGGGGAGCTGTTTTTT
TRBV15	TRBJ1-5	many	15	TRBD1	CATSDGGTEYQPQHF	TGTGCCACCAGCGACGGTGGGACAGAATATCAGCCCCAGCATTTT
TRBV28	TRBJ2-7	.	14	TRBD1	CASSVGQVGYEQYF	TGTGCCAGCAGTGTAGGACAGGTCGGCTACGAGCAGTACTTC
TRBV11-2	TRBJ1-3	many	15	.	CASSFTGHSGNTIYF	TGTGCCAGCAGCTTTACGGGGCACTCTGGAAACACCATATATTTT
TRBV20-1	TRBJ1-3	many	14	.	CSASGGNSGNTIYF	TGCAGTGCTAGCGGGGGGAACTCTGGAAACACCATATATTTT
TRBV4-3	TRBJ2-1	many	15	.	CASSKGPTSVNEQFF	TGCGCCAGCAGCAAGGGACCGACAAGCGTCAATGAGCAGTTCTTC
TRBV4-2	TRBJ2-3	many	19	TRBD2	CASSQVLAGGRIAQDTQYF	TGTGCCAGCAGCCAAGTGTTAGCGGGGGGCCGCATCGCTCAAGATACGCAGTATTTT
TRBV11-2	TRBJ2-1	many	12	.	CASRGTGHEQFF	TGTGCCAGCAGGGGTACAGGGCACGAGCAGTTCTTC
TRBV24-1	TRBJ2-7	many	13	.	CATSDPWGGEQYF	TGTGCCACCAGTGATCCCTGGGGTGGCGAGCAGTACTTC
TRBV7-8	TRBJ2-7	.	15	TRBD2	CASSLGGGAGYEQYF	TGTGCCAGCAGTCTCGGCGGGGGGGCGGGTTACGAGCAGTACTTC
TRBV7-8	TRBJ2-1	many	16	.	CASSLISGGPGNEQFF	TGTGCCAGCAGCCTCATCTCCGGAGGGCCAGGCAATGAGCAGTTCTTC
TRBV7-8	TRBJ2-5	many	15	.	CASSLPGHLQETQYF	TGTGCCAGCAGCTTACCGGGACACCTGCAAGAGACCCAGTACTTC
TRBV11-2	TRBJ2-3	many	15	TRBD1	CASTTDRGGADTQYF	TGTGCCAGCACCACGGACAGGGGAGGCGCAGATACGCAGTATTTT
TRBV5-1	TRBJ2-1	few	19	TRBD2	CASSKGTSGISLIIGEQFF	TGCGCCAGCAGCAAGGGAACTAGCGGGATAAGCCTAATTATAGGTGAGCAGTTCTTC
TRBV7-6	TRBJ1-2	many	15	TRBD1	CASSLGGTGGYGYTF	TGTGCCAGCAGCTTAGGTGGGACAGGGGGATATGGCTACACCTTC
TRBV7-8	TRBJ2-1	few	14	.	CASSLFNERNEQFF	TGTGCCAGCAGCTTATTTAATGAGCGCAATGAGCAGTTCTTC
TRBV12-3/TRBV12-4	TRBJ2-1	many	12	TRBD1	CASSWTGNEQFF	TGTGCCAGCAGTTGGACAGGGAATGAGCAGTTCTTC
TRBV12-3/TRBV12-4	TRBJ2-7	.	12	.	CASSPVESEQYF	TGTGCCAGCAGCCCCGTAGAGAGCGAGCAGTACTTC
TRBV25-1	TRBJ2-7	many	18	TRBD1	CASSEYFSIGQAPYEQYF	TGTGCCAGCAGTGAATATTTCTCCATCGGACAGGCCCCCTACGAGCAGTACTTC
TRBV4-3	TRBJ1-2	many	15	.	CASSQGLDRVYGYTF	TGCGCCAGCAGCCAAGGTTTGGACAGAGTTTATGGCTACACCTTC
TRBV7-2	TRBJ2-1	many	16	.	CASSGRGEVVRNEQFF	TGTGCCAGCAGCGGCCGAGGAGAGGTAGTTCGTAATGAGCAGTTCTTC
TRBV9	TRBJ2-1	many	15	TRBD2	CASSAGLAEYNEQFF	TGTGCCAGCAGCGCGGGACTAGCGGAGTACAATGAGCAGTTCTTC
TRBV28	TRBJ2-7	few	16	TRBD1	CASSFLPGQGAYEQYF	TGTGCCAGCAGTTTCCTTCCGGGACAGGGGGCTTATGAGCAGTACTTC
TRBV11-1	TRBJ1-1	.	16	.	CASSLPRGGANTEAFF	TGTGCCAGCAGCTTACCCCGGGGAGGGGCGAACACTGAAGCTTTCTTT
TRBV7-9	TRBJ2-2	few	15	TRBD2	CASSSPGTITGELFF	TGTGCCAGCAGCTCCCCCGGGACTATAACCGGGGAGCTGTTTTTT
TRBV6-5	TRBJ1-3	many	15	.	CASSYYRASGNTIYF	TGTGCCAGCAGTTACTACAGGGCCTCTGGAAACACCATATATTTT
TRBV5-1	TRBJ2-7	.	14	.	CASGPGRMANEQYF	TGCGCCAGCGGTCCGGGACGTATGGCAAACGAGCAGTACTTC